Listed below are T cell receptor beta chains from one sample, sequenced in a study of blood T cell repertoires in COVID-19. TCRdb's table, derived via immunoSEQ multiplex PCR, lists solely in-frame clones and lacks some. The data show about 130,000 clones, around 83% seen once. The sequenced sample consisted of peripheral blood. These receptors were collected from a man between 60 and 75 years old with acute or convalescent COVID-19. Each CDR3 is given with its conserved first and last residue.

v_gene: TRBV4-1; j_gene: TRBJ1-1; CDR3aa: CASSRRGNTEAFF
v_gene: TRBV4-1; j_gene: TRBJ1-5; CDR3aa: CASSQGAAQPQHF
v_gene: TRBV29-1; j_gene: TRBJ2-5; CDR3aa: CSALGAAVQTQYF
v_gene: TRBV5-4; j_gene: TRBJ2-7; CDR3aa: CASSSYKGLAYEQYF
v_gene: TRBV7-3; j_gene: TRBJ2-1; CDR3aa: CASSLRGGGTYNEQFF
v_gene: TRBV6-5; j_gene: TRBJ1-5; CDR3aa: CASSQGGASNQPQHF
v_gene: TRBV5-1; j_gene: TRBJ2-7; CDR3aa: CASRRDLAGGIEQYF
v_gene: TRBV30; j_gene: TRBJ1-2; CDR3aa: CAWGTGYYGYTF
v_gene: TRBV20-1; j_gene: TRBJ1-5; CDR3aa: CSASPGGYNQPQHF
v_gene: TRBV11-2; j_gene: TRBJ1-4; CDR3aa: CASSQDRSSEKLFF
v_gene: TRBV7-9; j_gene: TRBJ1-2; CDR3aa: CASSFGQDYGYTF
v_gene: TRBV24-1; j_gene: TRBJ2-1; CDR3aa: CATSPGGPRDEQFF
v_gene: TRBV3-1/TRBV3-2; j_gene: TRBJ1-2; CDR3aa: CASSRGTDNYGYTF
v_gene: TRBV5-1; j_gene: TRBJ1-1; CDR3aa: CASSPPGYRETEAFF
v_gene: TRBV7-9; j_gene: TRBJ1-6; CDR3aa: CASSSVQGAGSSPLHF
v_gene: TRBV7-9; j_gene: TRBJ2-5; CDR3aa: CASSLGTGGKETQYF
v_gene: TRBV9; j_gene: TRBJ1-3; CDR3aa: CASSGPRTASGNTIYF
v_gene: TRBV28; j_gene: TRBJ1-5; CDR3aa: CASSFPSRVQPQHF
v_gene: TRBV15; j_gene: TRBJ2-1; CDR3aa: CATSRDRASYNEQFF
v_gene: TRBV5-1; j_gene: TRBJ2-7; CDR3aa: CASSPLADPSEQYF